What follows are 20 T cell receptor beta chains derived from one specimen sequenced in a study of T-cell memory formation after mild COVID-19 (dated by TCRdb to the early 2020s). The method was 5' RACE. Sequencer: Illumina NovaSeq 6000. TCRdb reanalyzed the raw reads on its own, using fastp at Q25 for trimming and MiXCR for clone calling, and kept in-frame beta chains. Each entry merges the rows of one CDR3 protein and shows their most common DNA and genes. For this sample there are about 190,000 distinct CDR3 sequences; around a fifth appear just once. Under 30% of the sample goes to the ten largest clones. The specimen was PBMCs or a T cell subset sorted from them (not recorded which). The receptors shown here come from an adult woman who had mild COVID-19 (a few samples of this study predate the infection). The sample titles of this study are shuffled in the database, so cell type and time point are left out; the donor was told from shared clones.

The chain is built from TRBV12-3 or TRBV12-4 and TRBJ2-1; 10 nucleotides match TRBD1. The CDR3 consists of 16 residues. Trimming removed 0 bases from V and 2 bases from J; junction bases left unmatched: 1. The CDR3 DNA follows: TGTGCCAGCAGTTTAGCCGGGACAGGGGCCTACAATGAGCAGTTCTTC. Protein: CASSLAGTGAYNEQFF.

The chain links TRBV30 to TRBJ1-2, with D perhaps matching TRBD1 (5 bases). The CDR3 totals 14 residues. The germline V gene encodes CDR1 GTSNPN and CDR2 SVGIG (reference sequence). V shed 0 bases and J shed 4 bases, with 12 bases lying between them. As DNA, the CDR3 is TGTGCCTGGAGTGTACCCGGACAACTCTATGGCTACACCTTC. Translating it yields CAWSVPGQLYGYTF.

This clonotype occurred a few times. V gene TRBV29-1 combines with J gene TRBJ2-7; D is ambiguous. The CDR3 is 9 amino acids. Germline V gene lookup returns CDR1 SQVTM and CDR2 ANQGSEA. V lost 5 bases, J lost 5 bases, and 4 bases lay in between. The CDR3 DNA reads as TGCAGCGTTAAGGACGAGCAGTACTTC. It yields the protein CSVKDEQYF.

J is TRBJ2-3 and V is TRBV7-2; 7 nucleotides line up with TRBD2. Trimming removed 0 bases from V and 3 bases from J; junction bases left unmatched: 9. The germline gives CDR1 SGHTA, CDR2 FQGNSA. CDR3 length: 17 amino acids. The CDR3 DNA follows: TGTGCCAGCAGCTTAGCGCTAGCGGTTGTAAGAACAGATACGCAGTATTTT. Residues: CASSLALAVVRTDTQYF.

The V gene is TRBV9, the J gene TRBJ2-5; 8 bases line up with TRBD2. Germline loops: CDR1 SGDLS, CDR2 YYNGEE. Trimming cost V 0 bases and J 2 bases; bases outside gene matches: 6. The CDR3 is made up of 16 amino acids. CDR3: CASSVEVAGSQETQYF. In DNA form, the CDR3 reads TGTGCCAGCAGCGTAGAGGTAGCGGGGAGTCAAGAGACCCAGTACTTC.

CDR3 sequence: CASSPPGGRLYNEQFF. CDR3 DNA: TGTGCCAGCAGCCCTCCGGGGGGGAGGTTATACAATGAGCAGTTCTTC. This rearrangement joins TRBV7-9 to TRBJ2-1; TRBD2 agrees at 8 bases. CDR1 and CDR2 from the germline V gene are SEHNR and FQNEAQ (reference sequence). V gave up 5 bases and J gave up 4 bases; unmatched junction bases: 10. This CDR3 contains 16 residues.

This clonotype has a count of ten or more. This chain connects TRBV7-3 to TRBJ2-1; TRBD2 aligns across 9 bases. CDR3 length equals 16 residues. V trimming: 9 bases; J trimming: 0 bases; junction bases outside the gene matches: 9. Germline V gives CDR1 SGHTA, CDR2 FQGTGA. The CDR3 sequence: CASSAGGPSSYNEQFF. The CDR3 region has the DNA TGTGCCAGTTCGGCGGGAGGGCCGAGCTCCTACAATGAGCAGTTCTTC.

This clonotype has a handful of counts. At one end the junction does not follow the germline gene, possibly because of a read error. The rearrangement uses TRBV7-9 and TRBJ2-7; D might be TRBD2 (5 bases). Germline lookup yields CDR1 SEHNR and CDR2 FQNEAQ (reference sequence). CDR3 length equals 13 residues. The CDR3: CASSLGLIYEQYF. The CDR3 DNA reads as TGTGCCAGCAGTTTAGGACTGATCTACGAGCAGTACTTC.

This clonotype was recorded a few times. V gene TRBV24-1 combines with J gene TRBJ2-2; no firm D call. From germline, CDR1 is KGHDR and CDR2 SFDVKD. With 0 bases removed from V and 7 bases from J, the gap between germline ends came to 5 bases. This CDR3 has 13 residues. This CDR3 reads CATSDLLDGELFF. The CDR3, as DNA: TGTGCCACCAGTGATTTGCTTGACGGGGAGCTGTTTTTT.

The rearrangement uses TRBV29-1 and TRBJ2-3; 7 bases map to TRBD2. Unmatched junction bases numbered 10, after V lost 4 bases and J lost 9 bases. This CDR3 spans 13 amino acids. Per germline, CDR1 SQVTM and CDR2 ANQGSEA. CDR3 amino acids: CSVVGSGAFTQYF. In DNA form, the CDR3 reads TGCAGCGTTGTAGGAAGCGGGGCATTCACGCAGTATTTT.

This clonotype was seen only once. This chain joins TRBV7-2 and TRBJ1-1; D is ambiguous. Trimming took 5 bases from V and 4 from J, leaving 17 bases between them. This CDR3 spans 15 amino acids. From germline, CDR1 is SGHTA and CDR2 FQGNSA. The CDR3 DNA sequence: TGTGCCAGCAGCCTAAACCTCGCGGGAGGCACTGAAGCTTTCTTT. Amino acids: CASSLNLAGGTEAFF.

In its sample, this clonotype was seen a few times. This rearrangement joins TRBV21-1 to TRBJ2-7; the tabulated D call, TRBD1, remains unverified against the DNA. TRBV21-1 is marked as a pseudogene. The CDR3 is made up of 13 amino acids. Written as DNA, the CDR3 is TGTGCCAGCAGCAAACAGGGGAGCTACGAGCAGTACTTC. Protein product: CASSKQGSYEQYF.

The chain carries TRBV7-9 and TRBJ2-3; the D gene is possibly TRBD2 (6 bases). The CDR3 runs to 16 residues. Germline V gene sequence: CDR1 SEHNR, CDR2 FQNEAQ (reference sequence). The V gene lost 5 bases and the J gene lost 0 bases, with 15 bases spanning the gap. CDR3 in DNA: TGTGCCAGCAGCCGAGTGACGGGGACTAGCACAGATACGCAGTATTTT. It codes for CASSRVTGTSTDTQYF.

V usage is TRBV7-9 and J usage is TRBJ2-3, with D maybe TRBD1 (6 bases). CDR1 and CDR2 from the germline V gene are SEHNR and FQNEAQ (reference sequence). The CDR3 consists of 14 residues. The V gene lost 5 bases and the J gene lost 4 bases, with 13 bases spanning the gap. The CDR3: CASSSVRGADTQYF. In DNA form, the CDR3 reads TGTGCCAGCAGCAGCGTCAGGGGTGCAGATACGCAGTATTTT.

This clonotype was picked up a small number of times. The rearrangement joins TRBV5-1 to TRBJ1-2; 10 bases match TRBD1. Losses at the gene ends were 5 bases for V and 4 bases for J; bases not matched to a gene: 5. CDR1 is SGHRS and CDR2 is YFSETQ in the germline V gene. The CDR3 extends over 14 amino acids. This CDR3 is CASSYRDRGYGYTF. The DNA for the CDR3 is TGCGCCAGCAGTTACCGGGACAGGGGCTATGGCTACACCTTC.

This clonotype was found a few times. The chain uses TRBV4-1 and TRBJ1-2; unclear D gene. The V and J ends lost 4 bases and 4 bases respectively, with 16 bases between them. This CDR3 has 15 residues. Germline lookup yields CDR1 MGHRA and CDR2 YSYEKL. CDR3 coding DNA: TGCGCCAGCAGCCTCCTCGGGGAGGGCGGCTATGGCTACACCTTC. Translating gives CASSLLGEGGYGYTF.

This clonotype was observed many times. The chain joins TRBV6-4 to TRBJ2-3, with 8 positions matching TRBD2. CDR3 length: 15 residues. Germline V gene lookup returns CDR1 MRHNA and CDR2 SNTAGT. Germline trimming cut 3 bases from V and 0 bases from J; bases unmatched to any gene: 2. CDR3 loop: CASSELAGSTDTQYF. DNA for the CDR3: TGTGCCAGCAGTGAATTAGCGGGGAGCACAGATACGCAGTATTTT.

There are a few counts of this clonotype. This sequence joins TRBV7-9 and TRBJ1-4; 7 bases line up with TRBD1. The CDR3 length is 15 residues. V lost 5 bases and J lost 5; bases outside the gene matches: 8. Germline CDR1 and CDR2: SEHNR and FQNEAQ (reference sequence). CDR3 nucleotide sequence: TGTGCCAGCAGCCCATCGACAGGGTCCAATGAAAAACTGTTTTTT. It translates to CASSPSTGSNEKLFF.

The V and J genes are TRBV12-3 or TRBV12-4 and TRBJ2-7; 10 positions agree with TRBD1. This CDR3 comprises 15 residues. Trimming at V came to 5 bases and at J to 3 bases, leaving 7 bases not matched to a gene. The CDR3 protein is CASSTGGQGFYEQYF. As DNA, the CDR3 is TGTGCCAGCAGTACAGGGGGACAGGGGTTCTACGAGCAGTACTTC.

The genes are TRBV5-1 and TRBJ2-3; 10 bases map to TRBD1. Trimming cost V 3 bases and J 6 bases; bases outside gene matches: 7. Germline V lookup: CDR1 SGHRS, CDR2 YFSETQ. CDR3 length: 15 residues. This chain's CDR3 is CASSSGTGESDTQYF. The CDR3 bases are TGCGCCAGCAGCTCGGGGACAGGGGAATCGGATACGCAGTATTTT.